This T cell receptor (beta chain) was captured in a study of T cell responses to AZD1222 COVID-19 vaccine. Study-wide results and caveats: Nearly half of unique spike-specific TCRs reportedly avoided B.1.351 and B.1.1.7 mutated regions. Vaccine-related CD4 TCRs covered spike, predominating at 160-218 and 743-854.

Germline V CDR1 and CDR2: MDHEN, SYDVKM. Trimming stripped 7 bases from V and 4 bases from J, with 11 bases between. The CDR3 is made up of 13 amino acids. Comment on this clone: No antigen is known for it.

Profiled with immunoSEQ multiplex PCR; TCRdb holds only in-frame clones, not every one. The profile shows about 150,000 clones, roughly 93% of them singletons. The source material was peripheral blood, sampled 28 days after the second AZD1222 dose. The rearrangement joins TRBV28 to TRBJ1-5, with D perhaps TRBD1 (5 bases). The receptor's source is an adult who received the AZD1222 COVID-19 vaccine. CDR3 in DNA: TGTGCCAGCACCTGGGGGTTGAATCAGCCCCAGCATTTT. Its protein is CASTWGLNQPQHF.